In this sample, the clone carrying this T cell receptor (beta chain) turned up once. Its antigen is currently unknown. Sequencing templates came from extracted RNA that was reverse transcribed into cDNA. The method was immunoSEQ multiplex PCR; TCRdb's version includes in-frame clones alone and lacks a portion of them. Altogether about 14,000 clones are present, approximately 53% being singletons, with the ten largest covering 3.9%. The sample belongs to a study of CD8+ T cells in alopecia areata. Study-wide points: Among patients, TCR sharing was less clear than in mice, a difference possibly due in part to HLA diversity in the patient population.

In five patients, CD4+ T cells were split by CD25+CD127- sorting. Trimming removed 4 bases from V and 4 bases from J; junction bases left unmatched: 5. Germline V gives CDR1 SGHRS, CDR2 YFSETQ. The CDR3 is 16 amino acids. The origin of this receptor is a human donor with alopecia areata. Sequencing was performed on CD4+ Tregs sorted from blood. The chain combines TRBV5-1 with TRBJ2-3, with 14 bases aligning to TRBD2. CDR3 in amino acids: CASSLRLAGGSDTQYF. CDR3 in DNA: TGCGCCAGCAGCCTTCGACTAGCGGGAGGGTCAGATACGCAGTATTTT.